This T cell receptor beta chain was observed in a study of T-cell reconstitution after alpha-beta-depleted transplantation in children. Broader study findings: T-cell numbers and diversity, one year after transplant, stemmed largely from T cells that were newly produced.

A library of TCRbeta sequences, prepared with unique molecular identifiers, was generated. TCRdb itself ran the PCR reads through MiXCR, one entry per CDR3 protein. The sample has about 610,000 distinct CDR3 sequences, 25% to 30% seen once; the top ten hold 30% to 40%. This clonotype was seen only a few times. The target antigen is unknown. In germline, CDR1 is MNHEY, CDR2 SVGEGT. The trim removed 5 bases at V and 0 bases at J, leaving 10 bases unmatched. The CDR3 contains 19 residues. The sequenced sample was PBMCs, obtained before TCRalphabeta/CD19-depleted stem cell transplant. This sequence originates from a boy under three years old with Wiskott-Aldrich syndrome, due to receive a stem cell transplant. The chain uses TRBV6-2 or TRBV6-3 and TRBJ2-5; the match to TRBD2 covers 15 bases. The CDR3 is CASSHHGLAGGPYQETQYF. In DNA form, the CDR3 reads TGTGCCAGCAGTCACCACGGACTAGCGGGAGGGCCATACCAAGAGACCCAGTACTTC.